These 16 T cell receptor beta chains were sequenced from one sample in a study of cytomegalovirus exposure and HLA in healthy donors. The PCR employed 60 Vbeta primers together with 13 Jbeta primers. TCRdb's copy holds only in-frame clones and misses some; the assay was immunoSEQ multiplex PCR. The repertoire holds about 170,000 clones, 60% to 80% seen once, with more than 0.75% in the top ten. Sequencing was carried out using PBMCs. The receptors shown here come from a woman aged 45-60 years in good health and CMV-seropositive.

The chain combines TRBV29-1 with TRBJ2-7; 10 bases fit TRBD1. The V segment lost 7 bases and the J segment 4 bases; nucleotides outside the gene matches: 7. Germline CDR1 is SQVTM and CDR2 is ANQGSEA. The CDR3 runs 13 residues. The CDR3, as DNA: TGCAGCGCCCAGGGACAGGGGATATACGAGCAGTACTTC. It is translated as CSAQGQGIYEQYF.

This chain joins TRBV10-2 and TRBJ2-7, with 8 bases aligning to TRBD2. Germline V gives CDR1 WSHSY, CDR2 SAAADI. V was clipped by 2 bases and J by 4 bases; unmatched bases: 4. The CDR3 runs 14 residues. The CDR3 loop reads CASSEGLALYEQYF. CDR3 nucleotide sequence: TGCGCCAGCAGTGAGGGACTAGCACTGTACGAGCAGTACTTC.

V gene TRBV28 combines with J gene TRBJ1-2; D remains unclear. Between the trimmed V and J ends, which lost 2 bases and 1 base, there was a span of 14 bases. The germline gives CDR1 MDHEN, CDR2 SYDVKM. The CDR3 covers 16 residues. CDR3 sequence: CASSLGGQTLNYGYTF. DNA for the CDR3: TGTGCCAGCAGTTTAGGCGGGCAGACACTTAACTATGGCTACACCTTC.

In its sample, this clone was seen once. V and J are TRBV12-5 and TRBJ2-3; TRBD2 aligns across 10 bases. There are 13 residues in the CDR3. Germline CDR1 reads LGHNT; CDR2 reads FRNRAP. The ends lost 6 bases at V and 7 bases at J; junction bases unmatched: 4. The CDR3 coding sequence is TGTGCTAGTGGCTCTAGCGGGAGCCATACGCAGTATTTT. It codes for CASGSSGSHTQYF.

This clone has a handful of counts. The rearrangement uses TRBV7-9 and TRBJ1-1; D is possibly TRBD1 (5 bases). The CDR3 has 14 residues. The germline V gene encodes CDR1 SEHNR and CDR2 FQNEAQ (reference sequence). V shed 4 bases and J shed 6 bases, with 15 bases lying between them. DNA for the CDR3: TGTGCCAGCAGCTCCTGGAACGCGGGGGCTGAAGCTTTCTTT. Translation gives CASSSWNAGAEAFF.

This sequence joins TRBV9 and TRBJ2-7; D possibly corresponds to TRBD2 (5 bases). Germline CDR1 reads SGDLS; CDR2 reads YYNGEE. The V gene lost 2 bases and the J gene lost 5 bases, with 14 bases spanning the gap. The CDR3 is made up of 14 amino acids. The CDR3 loop reads CASSVGGSWDEQYF. CDR3 coding DNA: TGTGCCAGCAGCGTTGGTGGGAGTTGGGACGAGCAGTACTTC.

CDR3 residues: CASSLAASEVGTDTQYF. DNA for the CDR3: TGTGCCAGCAGCTTGGCGGCTAGCGAAGTCGGCACAGATACGCAGTATTTT. J is TRBJ2-3 and V is TRBV5-6, with TRBD2 as a possible D gene (6 bases). This CDR3 contains 17 residues. CDR1 is SGHDT and CDR2 is YYEEEE in the germline V gene. With 0 bases removed from V and 1 base from J, the gap between germline ends came to 15 bases. The full variable domain, rest sourced from reference TRBV5-6 and TRBJ2-3, is DAGVTQSPTHLIKTRGQQVTLRCSPKSGHDTVSWYQQALGQGPQFIFQYYEEEERQRGNFPDRFSGHQFPNYSSELNVNALLLGDSALYLCASSLAASEVGTDTQYFGPGTRLTVL.

The rearrangement uses TRBV5-6 and TRBJ1-6; D might be TRBD1 (5 bases). Germline values: CDR1 SGHDT, CDR2 YYEEEE. V gave up 2 bases and J gave up 4 bases, with 10 bases separating them. The CDR3 covers 15 residues. CDR3 sequence: CASSFDSKYNSPLHF. Here the CDR3 DNA reads TGTGCCAGCAGCTTCGACAGTAAATATAATTCACCCCTCCACTTT.

This clone appeared once. The chain has TRBV9 and TRBJ2-5; 9 bases fit TRBD2. This CDR3 comprises 16 residues. Germline V gives CDR1 SGDLS, CDR2 YYNGEE. The V gene end was trimmed by 2 bases and the J gene end by 1 base; junction bases not matched to a gene: 6. The CDR3 DNA reads as TGTGCCAGCAGCGTCGGGACTAGCCCAATCCAAGAGACCCAGTACTTC. Its protein product is CASSVGTSPIQETQYF.

The chain uses TRBV21-1 and TRBJ1-2; TRBD1 reflects the table's D call only, with no check against the DNA. TRBV21-1 is given as a pseudogene. This CDR3 comprises 10 residues. CDR3 bases: TGTGCCAGAGGACAGGGTATCGGGACCTTC. Its protein is CARGQGIGTF.

A single count supports this clone. The chain has TRBV10-3 and TRBJ2-7; a possible D gene is TRBD2 (6 bases). CDR1 ENHRY and CDR2 SYGVKD come from the germline V gene. The ends were cut back, 6 bases at V and 0 bases at J, with 18 bases in the middle. CDR3 length: 16 amino acids. This CDR3 reads CAIRVGTRAGSYEQYF. The CDR3 DNA sequence: TGTGCCATCAGGGTTGGGACCAGAGCGGGCTCCTACGAGCAGTACTTC.

This clone occurred a few times. V usage is TRBV5-4 and J usage is TRBJ2-5; TRBD1 is a possible D gene (5 bases). This CDR3 is 14 amino acids long. Trimming removed 4 bases at V and 3 bases at J, with 13 bases between. Germline CDR1 SGHNT, CDR2 YYREEE (reference sequence). CDR3 sequence reads: CASSEQGREETQYF. CDR3 nucleotide sequence: TGTGCCAGCAGCGAGCAGGGAAGGGAAGAGACCCAGTACTTC.

The chain carries TRBV28 and TRBJ1-2; D is undetermined. Germline V gene sequence: CDR1 MDHEN, CDR2 SYDVKM. This CDR3 comprises 13 residues. The V and J ends lost 3 bases and 4 bases respectively, with 9 bases between them. The chain's CDR3 is CASSLFQVYGYTF. Here the CDR3 DNA reads TGTGCCAGCAGTTTGTTTCAGGTCTATGGCTACACCTTC.

The chain couples TRBV7-2 to TRBJ1-5; possibly TRBD1 for D (5 bases). This CDR3 spans 15 amino acids. V lost 2 bases, J lost 3 bases, and 11 bases lay in between. Germline loops: CDR1 SGHTA, CDR2 FQGNSA. The CDR3 loop is CASSLRAGYNQPQHF. DNA of the CDR3: TGTGCCAGCAGCTTAAGGGCAGGGTACAATCAGCCCCAGCATTTT.

This chain links TRBV19 with TRBJ2-3; TRBD2 aligns across 7 bases. Germline lookup yields CDR1 LNHDA and CDR2 SQIVND (reference sequence). CDR3 size: 16 residues. J gave up 1 base and V 5 bases, and 9 bases lay outside the gene matches. In DNA, the CDR3 is TGTGCCAGTAGTCCGGGGGAGGGCTGGGGCACAGATACGCAGTATTTT. Translation gives CASSPGEGWGTDTQYF.

The rearrangement links TRBV5-6 to TRBJ2-5; 9 bases align to TRBD2. CDR3 size: 16 residues. Germline assignment: CDR1 SGHDT and CDR2 YYEEEE. With 4 bases clipped from V and 1 base from J, the junction kept 8 bases outside the gene matches. CDR3 in amino acids: CASSGSSGGPQETQYF. The CDR3 DNA reads TGTGCCAGCAGCGGGAGTAGCGGGGGCCCCCAAGAGACCCAGTACTTC.